Presented here are 13 T cell receptor beta chains from one specimen sequenced in a study of OX40 agonist ivuxolimab in advanced cancers. Sequenced by immunoSEQ multiplex PCR; TCRdb stores in-frame clones only, minus some. The data contain roughly 80,000 clones, around 88% of them seen just once; the ten biggest clones take up around 0.8%. This specimen consisted of CD4+ or CD8+ T cells sorted from blood, obtained in a trial of the OX40 agonist ivuxolimab. The receptors originated from an adult with an advanced solid tumor such as melanoma, head and neck, liver or kidney cancer.

The chain joins TRBV5-1 to TRBJ1-3; tentatively, D is TRBD1 (5 bases). The V and J ends lost 0 bases and 4 bases respectively, with 14 bases between them. The CDR3 runs to 16 residues. CDR1 and CDR2 (germline): SGHRS, YFSETQ. CDR3 sequence (DNA): TGCGCCAGCAGCTTGGCCGGGGCGGGGTTCGGAAACACCATATATTTT. Amino acids: CASSLAGAGFGNTIYF. Full variable domain (missing parts from reference TRBV5-1 and TRBJ1-3): KAGVTQTPRYLIKTRGQQVTLSCSPISGHRSVSWYQQTPGQGLQFLFEYFSETQRNKGNFPGRFSGRQFSNSRSEMNVSTLELGDSALYLCASSLAGAGFGNTIYFGEGSWLTVV.

V gene TRBV6-5 combines with J gene TRBJ1-4; the D is unclear. The germline gives CDR1 MNHEY, CDR2 SVGAGI. The ends were cut back, 5 bases at V and 8 bases at J, with 18 bases in the middle. The CDR3 spans 15 residues. Here the CDR3 DNA reads TGTGCCAGCAGTCGGAACCTGGGAAATGGGGAAAAACTGTTTTTT. Translated: CASSRNLGNGEKLFF.

The CDR3 sequence: CASSSDTGGRQPQHF. The CDR3 DNA sequence: TGTGCCAGCAGCTCCGACACAGGGGGCCGCCAGCCCCAGCATTTT. This chain links TRBV28 with TRBJ1-5; 9 bases match TRBD1. CDR3 size: 15 residues. V trimming: 6 bases; J trimming: 7 bases; junction bases outside the gene matches: 10. Germline V gives CDR1 MDHEN, CDR2 SYDVKM.

This clone was observed a handful of times. This sequence joins TRBV11-2 and TRBJ2-5; 10 nucleotides line up with TRBD2. V lost 3 bases and J lost 4; bases outside the gene matches: 5. Germline V gene sequence: CDR1 SGHAT, CDR2 FQNNGV. The CDR3 contains 15 residues. CDR3 coding DNA: TGTGCCAGCAGCTTCCGGGCTAGCGGGAGAGAGACCCAGTACTTC. It yields the protein CASSFRASGRETQYF. The full variable domain, its missing parts supplied by reference TRBV11-2 and TRBJ2-5, is EAGVAQSPRYKIIEKRQSVAFWCNPISGHATLYWYQQILGQGPKLLIQFQNNGVVDDSQLPKDRFSAERLKGVDSTLKIQPAKLEDSAVYLCASSFRASGRETQYFGPGTRLLVL.

The chain joins TRBV29-1 to TRBJ2-7; 8 bases are a match to TRBD2. V was clipped by 3 bases and J by 6 bases; unmatched bases: 7. CDR1 SQVTM and CDR2 ANQGSEA come from the germline V gene. CDR3 length: 13 residues. The CDR3 nucleotides are TGCAGCGTTGAGGGGCTAGCGGGCTCCGAGCAGTACTTC. Its protein is CSVEGLAGSEQYF.

J is TRBJ2-2 and V is TRBV28, with TRBD1 matching 10 bases. CDR1 is MDHEN, CDR2 SYDVKM, per germline. J gave up 6 bases and V 4 bases, and 5 bases lay outside the gene matches. This CDR3 is built from 15 residues. The CDR3 nucleotides are TGTGCCAGCAGTTCGGGACAGGGGACTCCCGGGGAGCTGTTTTTT. Translated: CASSSGQGTPGELFF.

The rearrangement uses TRBV5-1 and TRBJ2-4; no firm D call. Per germline, CDR1 SGHRS and CDR2 YFSETQ. The CDR3 is 15 residues long. Trimming left V 0 bases short and J 7 bases short, with 14 bases between. CDR3 region: CASSLEGNGRNIQYF. Here the CDR3 DNA reads TGCGCCAGCAGCTTGGAGGGCAATGGCAGGAACATTCAGTACTTC. Filled out from reference TRBV5-1 and TRBJ2-4, the complete variable domain reads KAGVTQTPRYLIKTRGQQVTLSCSPISGHRSVSWYQQTPGQGLQFLFEYFSETQRNKGNFPGRFSGRQFSNSRSEMNVSTLELGDSALYLCASSLEGNGRNIQYFGAGTRLSVL.

Only a few counts were recorded for this clone. This sequence joins TRBV4-2 and TRBJ1-1; D is undetermined. Per the germline V gene, CDR1 is LGHNA and CDR2 is YNFKEQ. The V end was cut by 0 bases, the J end by 6 bases, with 11 bases between. This CDR3 contains 14 residues. For the CDR3, the DNA is TGTGCCAGCAGCCAAGATCCCTCTAACGCTGAAGCTTTCTTT. It is translated as CASSQDPSNAEAFF.

This clone is a singleton in its sample. The chain carries TRBV6-1 and TRBJ2-3, with 8 bases matching TRBD1. CDR3 length equals 14 residues. CDR1 and CDR2 from the germline V gene are MNHNS and SASEGT. The ends lost 5 bases at V and 7 bases at J; junction bases unmatched: 8. The CDR3 region has the DNA TGTGCCAGCAGTTCGTCAGGGGGCAAAAATACGCAGTATTTT. It specifies CASSSSGGKNTQYF.

CDR3 sequence reads: CASSVGQGAQPQHF. The CDR3 nucleotides read TGTGCCAGCAGCGTAGGGCAGGGGGCTCAGCCCCAGCATTTT. The chain links TRBV9 to TRBJ1-5; 8 bases are a match to TRBD1. The CDR3 length is 14 residues. With 0 bases clipped from V and 6 bases from J, the junction kept 2 bases outside the gene matches. CDR1 and CDR2 from the germline V gene are SGDLS and YYNGEE.

This chain links TRBV10-3 with TRBJ1-2; D may be TRBD1 (5 bases). The V end was cut by 3 bases, the J end by 7 bases, with 12 bases between. Germline V gene lookup returns CDR1 ENHRY and CDR2 SYGVKD. The CDR3 loop spans 13 amino acids. The CDR3 DNA follows: TGTGCCATCAGTGAAAGGGGAGAAGGTGGCTACACCTTC. The encoded protein is CAISERGEGGYTF.

The rearrangement joins TRBV5-6 to TRBJ2-2; unclear D gene. Trimming removed 5 bases at V and 1 base at J, with 12 bases between. The germline gives CDR1 SGHDT, CDR2 YYEEEE. The CDR3 is 15 amino acids. CDR3 sequence (DNA): TGTGCCAGCAGGTCTCTGAGTATGAACACCGGGGAGCTGTTTTTT. It is translated as CASRSLSMNTGELFF.

The chain employs TRBV7-2 and TRBJ1-1; maybe TRBD1 (5 bases). The germline CDR1 and CDR2 sequences are SGHTA and FQGNSA. The V end was cut by 0 bases, the J end by 0 bases, with 11 bases between. This CDR3 contains 16 residues. The CDR3: CASSLAGTQLNTEAFF. Here the CDR3 DNA reads TGTGCCAGCAGCTTAGCCGGGACGCAGCTGAACACTGAAGCTTTCTTT.